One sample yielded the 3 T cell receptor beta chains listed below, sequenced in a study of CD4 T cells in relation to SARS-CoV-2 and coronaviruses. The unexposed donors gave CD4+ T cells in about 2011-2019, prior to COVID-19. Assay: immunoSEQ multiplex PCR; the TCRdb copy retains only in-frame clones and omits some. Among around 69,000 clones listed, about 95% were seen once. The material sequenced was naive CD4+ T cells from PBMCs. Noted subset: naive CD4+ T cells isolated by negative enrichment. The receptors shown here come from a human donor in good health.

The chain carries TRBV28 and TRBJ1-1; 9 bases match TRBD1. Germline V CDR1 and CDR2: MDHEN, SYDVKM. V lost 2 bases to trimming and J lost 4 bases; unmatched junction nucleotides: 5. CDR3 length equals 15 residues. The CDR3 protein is CASSLPQGAITEAFF. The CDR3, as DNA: TGTGCCAGCAGTTTACCACAGGGGGCTATCACTGAAGCTTTCTTT.

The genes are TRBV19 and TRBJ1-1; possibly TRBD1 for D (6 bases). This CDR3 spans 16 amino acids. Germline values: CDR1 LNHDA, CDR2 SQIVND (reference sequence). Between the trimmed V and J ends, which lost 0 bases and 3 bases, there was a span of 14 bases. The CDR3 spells CASSIEQEEGDTEAFF. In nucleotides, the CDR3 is TGTGCCAGTAGTATAGAACAGGAGGAGGGGGACACTGAAGCTTTCTTT.

In DNA form, the CDR3 reads TGCGCCAGCACCAAGGCCCTACTAGCGGGAGTAGGGTACAATGAGCAGTTCTTC. This translates into CASTKALLAGVGYNEQFF. This chain joins TRBV4-1 and TRBJ2-1; 11 positions match TRBD2. CDR3 length: 18 residues. Trimming took 7 bases from V and 4 from J; bases not matched to a gene: 15. The germline CDR1 and CDR2 sequences are MGHRA and YSYEKL.